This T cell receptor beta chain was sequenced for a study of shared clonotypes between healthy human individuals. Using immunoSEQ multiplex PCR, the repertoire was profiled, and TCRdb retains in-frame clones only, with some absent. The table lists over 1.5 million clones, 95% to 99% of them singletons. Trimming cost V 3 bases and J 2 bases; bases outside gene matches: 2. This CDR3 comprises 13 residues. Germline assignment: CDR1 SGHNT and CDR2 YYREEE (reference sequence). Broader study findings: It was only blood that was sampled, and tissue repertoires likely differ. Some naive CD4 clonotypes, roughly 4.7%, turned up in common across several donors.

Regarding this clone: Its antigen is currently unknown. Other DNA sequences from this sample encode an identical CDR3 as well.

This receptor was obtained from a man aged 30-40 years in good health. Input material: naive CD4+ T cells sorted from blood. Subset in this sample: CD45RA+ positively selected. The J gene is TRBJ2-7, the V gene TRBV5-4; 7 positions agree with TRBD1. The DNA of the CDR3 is TGTGCCAGCAGCTCGACAGGGACCTACGAGCAGTACTTC. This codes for CASSSTGTYEQYF. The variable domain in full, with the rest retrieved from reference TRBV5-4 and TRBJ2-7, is ETGVTQSPTHLIKTRGQQVTLRCSSQSGHNTVSWYQQALGQGPQFIFQYYREEENGRGNFPPRFSGLQFPNYSSELNVNALELDDSALYLCASSSTGTYEQYFGPGTRLTVT.